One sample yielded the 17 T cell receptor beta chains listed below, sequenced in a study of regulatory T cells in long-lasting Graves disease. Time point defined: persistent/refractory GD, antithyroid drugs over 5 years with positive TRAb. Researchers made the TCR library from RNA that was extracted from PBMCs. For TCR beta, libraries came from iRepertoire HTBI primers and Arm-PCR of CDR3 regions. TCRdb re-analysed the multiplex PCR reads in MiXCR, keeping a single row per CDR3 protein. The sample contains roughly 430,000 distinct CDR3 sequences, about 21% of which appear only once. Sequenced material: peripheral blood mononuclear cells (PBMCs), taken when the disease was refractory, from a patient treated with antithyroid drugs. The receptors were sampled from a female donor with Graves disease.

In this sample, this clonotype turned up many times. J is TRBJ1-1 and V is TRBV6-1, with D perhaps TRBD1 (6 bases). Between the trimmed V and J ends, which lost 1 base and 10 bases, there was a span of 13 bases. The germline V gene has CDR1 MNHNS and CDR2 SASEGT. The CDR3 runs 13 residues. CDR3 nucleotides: TGTGCCAGCAGTGAAGTTAGCTGGGACATAGCTTTCTTT. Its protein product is CASSEVSWDIAFF.

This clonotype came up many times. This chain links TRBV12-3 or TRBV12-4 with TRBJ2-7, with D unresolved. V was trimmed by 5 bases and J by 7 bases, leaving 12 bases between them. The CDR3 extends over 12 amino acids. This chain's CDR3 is CASSHRLKEQYF. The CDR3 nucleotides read TGTGCCAGCAGTCACCGTCTCAAGGAGCAGTACTTC.

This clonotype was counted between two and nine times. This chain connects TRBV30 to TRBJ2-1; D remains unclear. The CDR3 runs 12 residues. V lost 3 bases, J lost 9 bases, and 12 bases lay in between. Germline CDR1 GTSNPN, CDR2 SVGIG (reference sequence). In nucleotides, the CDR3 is TGTGCCTGGAGCGAAAACTGGGGTGAGCAGTTCTTC. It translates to CAWSENWGEQFF.

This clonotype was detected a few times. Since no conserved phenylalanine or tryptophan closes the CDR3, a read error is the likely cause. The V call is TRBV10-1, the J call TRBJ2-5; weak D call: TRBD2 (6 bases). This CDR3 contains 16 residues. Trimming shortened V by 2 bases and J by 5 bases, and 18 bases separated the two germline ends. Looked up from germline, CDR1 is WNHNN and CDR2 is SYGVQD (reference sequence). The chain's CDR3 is CASSERRGGGMETQYL. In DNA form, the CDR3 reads TGCGCCAGCAGTGAGCGAAGGGGTGGGGGGATGGAGACCCAGTACCTC.

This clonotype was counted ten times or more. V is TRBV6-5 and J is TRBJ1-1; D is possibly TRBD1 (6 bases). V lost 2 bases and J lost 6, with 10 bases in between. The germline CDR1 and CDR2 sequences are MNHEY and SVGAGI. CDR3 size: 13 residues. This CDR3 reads CASSYLQGPEAFF. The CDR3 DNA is TGTGCCAGCAGTTACCTCCAGGGGCCTGAAGCTTTCTTT.

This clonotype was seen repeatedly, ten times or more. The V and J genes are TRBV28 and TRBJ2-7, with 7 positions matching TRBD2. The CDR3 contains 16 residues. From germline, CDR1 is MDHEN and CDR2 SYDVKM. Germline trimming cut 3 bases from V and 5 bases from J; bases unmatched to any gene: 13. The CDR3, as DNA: TGTGCCAGCAGTTTGTCCGGGAGGTTAATACACGACGAGCAGTACTTC. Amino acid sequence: CASSLSGRLIHDEQYF.

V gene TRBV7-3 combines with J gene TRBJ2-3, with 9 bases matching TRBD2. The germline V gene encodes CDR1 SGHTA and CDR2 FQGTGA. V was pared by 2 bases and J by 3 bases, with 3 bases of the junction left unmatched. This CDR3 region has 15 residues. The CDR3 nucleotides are TGTGCCAGCAGCTTATACGGACTAGCGACAGATACGCAGTATTTT. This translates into CASSLYGLATDTQYF.

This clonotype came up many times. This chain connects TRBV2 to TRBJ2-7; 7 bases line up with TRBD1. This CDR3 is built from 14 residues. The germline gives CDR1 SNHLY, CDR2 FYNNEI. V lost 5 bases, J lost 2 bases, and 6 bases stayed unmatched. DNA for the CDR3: TGTGCCAGCAGTCTAGGACAGGCGGCCTACGAGCAGTACTTC. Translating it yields CASSLGQAAYEQYF.

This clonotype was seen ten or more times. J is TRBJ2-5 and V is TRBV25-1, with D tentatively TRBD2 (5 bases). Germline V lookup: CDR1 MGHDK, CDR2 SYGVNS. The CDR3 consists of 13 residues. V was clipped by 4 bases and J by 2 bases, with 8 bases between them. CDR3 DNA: TGTGCCAGCAGTGTCCCGGGGCAAGAGACCCAGTACTTC. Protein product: CASSVPGQETQYF.

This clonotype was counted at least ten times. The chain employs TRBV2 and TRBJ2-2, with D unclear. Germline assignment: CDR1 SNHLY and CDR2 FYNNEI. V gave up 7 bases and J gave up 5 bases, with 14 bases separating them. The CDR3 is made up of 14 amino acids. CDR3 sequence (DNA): TGTGCCAGCAAGACCGTAAGAGAAACCGGGGAGCTGTTTTTT. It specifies CASKTVRETGELFF. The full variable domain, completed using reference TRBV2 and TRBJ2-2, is EPEVTQTPSHQVTQMGQEVILRCVPISNHLYFYWYRQILGQKVEFLVSFYNNEISEKSEIFDDQFSVERPDGSNFTLKIRSTKLEDSAMYFCASKTVRETGELFFGEGSRLTVL.

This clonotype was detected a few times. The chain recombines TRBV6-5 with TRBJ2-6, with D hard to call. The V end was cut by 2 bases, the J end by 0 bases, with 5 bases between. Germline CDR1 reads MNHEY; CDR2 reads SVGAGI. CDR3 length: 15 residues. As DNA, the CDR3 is TGTGCCAGCAGTTACATGCTCTCTGGGGCCAACGTCCTGACTTTC. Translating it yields CASSYMLSGANVLTF.

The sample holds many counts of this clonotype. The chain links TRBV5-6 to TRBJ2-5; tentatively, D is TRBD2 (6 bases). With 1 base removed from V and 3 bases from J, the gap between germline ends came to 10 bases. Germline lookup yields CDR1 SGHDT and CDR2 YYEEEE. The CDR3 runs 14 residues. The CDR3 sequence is CASSLSGREETQYF. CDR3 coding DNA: TGTGCCAGCAGCTTGAGCGGGCGGGAAGAGACCCAGTACTTC.

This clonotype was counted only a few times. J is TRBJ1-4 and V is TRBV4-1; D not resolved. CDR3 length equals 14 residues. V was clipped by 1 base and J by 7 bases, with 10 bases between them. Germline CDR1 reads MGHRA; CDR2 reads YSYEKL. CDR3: CASSQGGPSEKLFF. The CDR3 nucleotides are TGCGCCAGCAGCCAAGGCGGACCGTCTGAAAAACTGTTTTTT.

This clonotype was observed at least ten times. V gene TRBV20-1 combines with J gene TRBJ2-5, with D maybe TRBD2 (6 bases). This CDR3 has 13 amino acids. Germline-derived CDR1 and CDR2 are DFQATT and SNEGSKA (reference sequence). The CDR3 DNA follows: TGCAGCGCCGACGGGAGAATAGAAGAGACCCAGTACTTC. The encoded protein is CSADGRIEETQYF.

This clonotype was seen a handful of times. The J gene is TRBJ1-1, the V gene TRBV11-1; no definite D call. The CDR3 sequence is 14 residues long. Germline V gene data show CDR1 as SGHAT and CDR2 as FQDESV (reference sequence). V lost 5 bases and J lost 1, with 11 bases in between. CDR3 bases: TGTGCCAGCAGCCCGAGGCGCGGGAACACTGAAGCTTTCTTT. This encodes CASSPRRGNTEAFF. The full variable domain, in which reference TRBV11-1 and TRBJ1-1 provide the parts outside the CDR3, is EAEVAQSPRYKITEKSQAVAFWCDPISGHATLYWYRQILGQGPELLVQFQDESVVDDSQLPKDRFSAERLKGVDSTLKIQPAELGDSAMYLCASSPRRGNTEAFFGQGTRLTVV.

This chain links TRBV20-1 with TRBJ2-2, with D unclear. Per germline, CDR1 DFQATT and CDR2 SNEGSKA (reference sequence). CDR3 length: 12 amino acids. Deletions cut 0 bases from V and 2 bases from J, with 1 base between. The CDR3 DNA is TGCAGTGCTAGAGATAACACCGGGGAGCTGTTTTTT. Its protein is CSARDNTGELFF.

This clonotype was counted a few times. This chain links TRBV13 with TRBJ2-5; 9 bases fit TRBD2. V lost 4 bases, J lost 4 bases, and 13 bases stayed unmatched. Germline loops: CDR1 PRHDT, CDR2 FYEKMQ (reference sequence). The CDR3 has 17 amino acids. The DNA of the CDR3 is TGTGCCAGCAGCTACGGAGTAGCGGGAGAAAGTGGAGAGACCCAGTACTTC. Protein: CASSYGVAGESGETQYF.